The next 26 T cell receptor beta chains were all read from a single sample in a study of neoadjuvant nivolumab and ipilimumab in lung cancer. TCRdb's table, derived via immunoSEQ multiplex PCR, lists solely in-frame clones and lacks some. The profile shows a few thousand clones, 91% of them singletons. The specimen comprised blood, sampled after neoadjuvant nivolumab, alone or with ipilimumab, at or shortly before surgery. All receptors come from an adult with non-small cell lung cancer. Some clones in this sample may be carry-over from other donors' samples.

The CDR3 nucleotides are TGTTCTTGCAAGGCGGGCCTGGTTGTGGATACGCAGTATTTT. Protein sequence: CSCKAGLVVDTQYF. J is TRBJ2-3 and V is TRBV2, with a tentative D call TRBD2 (5 bases). The CDR3 consists of 14 residues. Germline V gene sequence: CDR1 SNHLY, CDR2 FYNNEI.

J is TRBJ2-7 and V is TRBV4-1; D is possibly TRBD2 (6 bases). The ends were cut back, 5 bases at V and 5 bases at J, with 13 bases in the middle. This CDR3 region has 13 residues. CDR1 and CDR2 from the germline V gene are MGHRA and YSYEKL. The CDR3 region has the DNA TGCGCCAGCAGCTCACGGGGGTCAGACGAGCAGTACTTC. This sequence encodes CASSSRGSDEQYF.

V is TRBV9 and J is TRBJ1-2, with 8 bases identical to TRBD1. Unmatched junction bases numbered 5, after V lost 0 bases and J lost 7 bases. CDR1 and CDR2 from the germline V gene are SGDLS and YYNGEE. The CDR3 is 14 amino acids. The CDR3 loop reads CASSVGTGRGGYTF. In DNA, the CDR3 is TGTGCCAGCAGCGTAGGGACAGGGAGGGGTGGCTACACCTTC.

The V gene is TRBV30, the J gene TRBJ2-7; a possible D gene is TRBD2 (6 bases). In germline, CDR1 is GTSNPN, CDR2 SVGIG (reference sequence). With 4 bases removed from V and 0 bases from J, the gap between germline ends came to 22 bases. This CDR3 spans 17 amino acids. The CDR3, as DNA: TGTGCCTGGAATCGCGGCGGGACGCCTTCCTTCTCCTACGAGCAGTACTTC. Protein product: CAWNRGGTPSFSYEQYF.

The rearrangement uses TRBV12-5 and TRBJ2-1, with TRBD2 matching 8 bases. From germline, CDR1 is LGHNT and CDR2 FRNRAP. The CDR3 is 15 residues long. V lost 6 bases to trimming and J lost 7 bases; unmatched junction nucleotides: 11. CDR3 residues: CASGGLAGPRNEQFF. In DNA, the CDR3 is TGTGCTAGTGGGGGTCTAGCGGGCCCCAGGAATGAGCAGTTCTTC. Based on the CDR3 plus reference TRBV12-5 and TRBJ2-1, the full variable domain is DARVTQTPRHKVTEMGQEVTMRCQPILGHNTVFWYRQTMMQGLELLAYFRNRAPLDDSGMPKDRFSAEMPDATLATLKIQPSEPRDSAVYFCASGGLAGPRNEQFFGPGTRLTVL.

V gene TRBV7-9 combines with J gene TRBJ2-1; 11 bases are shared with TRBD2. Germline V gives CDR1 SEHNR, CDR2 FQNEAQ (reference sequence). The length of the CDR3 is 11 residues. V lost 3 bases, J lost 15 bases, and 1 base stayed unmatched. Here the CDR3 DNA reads TGTGCCAGCAGCTTTAGCGGGAGGGCGTTCTTC. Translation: CASSFSGRAFF.

CDR3 sequence (DNA): TGTGCCAGTAAGGCGGGAACTGGGGCCAACGTCCTGACTTTC. This encodes CASKAGTGANVLTF. The V call is TRBV19, the J call TRBJ2-6; perhaps TRBD2 as D (6 bases). Germline lookup yields CDR1 LNHDA and CDR2 SQIVND (reference sequence). There are 14 residues in the CDR3. V lost 7 bases and J lost 2, with 9 bases in between.

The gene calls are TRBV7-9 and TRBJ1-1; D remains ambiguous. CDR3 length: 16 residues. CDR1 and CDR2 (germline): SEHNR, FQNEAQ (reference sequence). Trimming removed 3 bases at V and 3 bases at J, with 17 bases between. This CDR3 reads CASSFHPTRGHTEAFF. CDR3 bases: TGTGCCAGCAGCTTCCATCCCACGAGAGGCCACACTGAAGCTTTCTTT.

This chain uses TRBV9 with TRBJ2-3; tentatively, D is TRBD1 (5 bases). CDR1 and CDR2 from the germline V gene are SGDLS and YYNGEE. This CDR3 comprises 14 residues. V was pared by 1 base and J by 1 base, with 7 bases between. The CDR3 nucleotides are TGTGCCAGCAGCGTAAGCAGGGGCACAGATACGCAGTATTTT. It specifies CASSVSRGTDTQYF. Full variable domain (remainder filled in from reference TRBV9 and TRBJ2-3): DSGVTQTPKHLITATGQRVTLRCSPRSGDLSVYWYQQSLDQGLQFLIQYYNGEERAKGNILERFSAQQFPDLHSELNLSSLELGDSALYFCASSVSRGTDTQYFGPGTRLTVL.

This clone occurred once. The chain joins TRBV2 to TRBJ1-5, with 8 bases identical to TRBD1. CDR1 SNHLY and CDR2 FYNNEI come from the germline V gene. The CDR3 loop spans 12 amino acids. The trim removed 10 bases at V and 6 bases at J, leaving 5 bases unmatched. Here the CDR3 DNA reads TGTGCCATCAGGGACAGGAGTCAGCCCCAGCATTTT. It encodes CAIRDRSQPQHF. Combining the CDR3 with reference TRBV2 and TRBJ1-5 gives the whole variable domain EPEVTQTPSHQVTQMGQEVILRCVPISNHLYFYWYRQILGQKVEFLVSFYNNEISEKSEIFDDQFSVERPDGSNFTLKIRSTKLEDSAMYFCAIRDRSQPQHFGDGTRLSIL.

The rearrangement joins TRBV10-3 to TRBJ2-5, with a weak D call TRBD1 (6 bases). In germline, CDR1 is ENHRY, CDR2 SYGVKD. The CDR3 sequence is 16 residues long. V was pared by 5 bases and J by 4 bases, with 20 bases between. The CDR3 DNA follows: TGTGCCATCAGTTCTCCCTCACAGGGAAGGGGAGAGACCCAGTACTTC. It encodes CAISSPSQGRGETQYF.

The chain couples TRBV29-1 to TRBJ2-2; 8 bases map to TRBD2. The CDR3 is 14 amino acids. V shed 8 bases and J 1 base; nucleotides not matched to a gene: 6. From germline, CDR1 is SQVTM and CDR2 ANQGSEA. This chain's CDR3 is CSCGTSGNTGELFF. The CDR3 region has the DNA TGCAGCTGTGGAACTAGCGGGAACACCGGGGAGCTGTTTTTT.

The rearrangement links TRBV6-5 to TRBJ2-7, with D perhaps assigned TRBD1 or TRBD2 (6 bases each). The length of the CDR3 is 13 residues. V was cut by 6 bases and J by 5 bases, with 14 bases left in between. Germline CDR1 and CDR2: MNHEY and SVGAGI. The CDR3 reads CASRGGQFHEQYF. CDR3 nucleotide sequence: TGTGCCAGCAGGGGAGGACAGTTCCACGAGCAGTACTTC.

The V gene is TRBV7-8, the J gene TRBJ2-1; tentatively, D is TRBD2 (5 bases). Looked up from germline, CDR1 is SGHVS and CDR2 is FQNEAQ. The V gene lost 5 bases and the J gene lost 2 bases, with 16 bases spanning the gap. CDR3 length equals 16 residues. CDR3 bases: TGTGCCAGCAGCCCCGCCGGCGGGTCGACCTACAATGAGCAGTTCTTC. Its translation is CASSPAGGSTYNEQFF.

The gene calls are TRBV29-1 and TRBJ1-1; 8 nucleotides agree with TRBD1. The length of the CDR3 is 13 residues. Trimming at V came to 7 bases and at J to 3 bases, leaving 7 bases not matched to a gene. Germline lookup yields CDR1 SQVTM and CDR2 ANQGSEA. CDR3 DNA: TGCAGCGCTCAGGGGGCGCAGGACACTGAAGCTTTCTTT. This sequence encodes CSAQGAQDTEAFF.

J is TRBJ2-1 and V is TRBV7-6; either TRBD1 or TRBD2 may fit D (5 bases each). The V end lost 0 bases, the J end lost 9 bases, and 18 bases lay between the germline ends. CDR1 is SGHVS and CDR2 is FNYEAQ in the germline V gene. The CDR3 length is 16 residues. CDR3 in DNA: TGTGCCAGCAGCTTAGCCCCGGGACCGCGGTTTGGTGAGCAGTTCTTC. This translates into CASSLAPGPRFGEQFF.

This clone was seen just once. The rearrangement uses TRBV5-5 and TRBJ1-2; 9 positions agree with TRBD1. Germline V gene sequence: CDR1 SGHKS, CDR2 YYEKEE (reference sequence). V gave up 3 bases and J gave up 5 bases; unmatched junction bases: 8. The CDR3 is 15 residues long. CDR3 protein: CASSSTDRGRYGYTF. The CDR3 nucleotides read TGTGCCAGCAGCTCGACGGACAGGGGACGGTATGGCTACACCTTC.

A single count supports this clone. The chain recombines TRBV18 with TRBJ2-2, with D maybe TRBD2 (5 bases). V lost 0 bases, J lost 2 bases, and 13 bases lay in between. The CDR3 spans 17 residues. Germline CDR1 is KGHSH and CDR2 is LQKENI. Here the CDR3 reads CASSPPARGVNTGELFF. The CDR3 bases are TGTGCCAGCTCACCACCGGCCCGGGGAGTAAACACCGGGGAGCTGTTTTTT.

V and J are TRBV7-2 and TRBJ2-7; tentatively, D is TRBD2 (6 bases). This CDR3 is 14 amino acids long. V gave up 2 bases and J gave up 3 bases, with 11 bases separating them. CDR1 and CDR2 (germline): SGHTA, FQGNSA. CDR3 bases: TGTGCCAGCAGCTTACTCGGGAGTGTCTACGAGCAGTACTTC. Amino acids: CASSLLGSVYEQYF.

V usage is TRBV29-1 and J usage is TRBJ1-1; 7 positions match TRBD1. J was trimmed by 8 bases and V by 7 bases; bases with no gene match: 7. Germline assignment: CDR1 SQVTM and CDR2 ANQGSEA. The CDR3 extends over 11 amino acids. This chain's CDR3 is CSGIRDREAFF. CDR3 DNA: TGCAGCGGTATCCGGGACAGAGAAGCTTTCTTT.

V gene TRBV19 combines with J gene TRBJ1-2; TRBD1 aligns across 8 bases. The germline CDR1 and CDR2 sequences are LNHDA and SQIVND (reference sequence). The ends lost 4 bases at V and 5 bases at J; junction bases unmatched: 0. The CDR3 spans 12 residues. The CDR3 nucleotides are TGTGCCAGTAGTAGGACAGGGTATGGCTACACCTTC. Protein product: CASSRTGYGYTF.

The chain's CDR3 is CATRMGTGSYGYTF. The CDR3 DNA reads TGTGCCACCAGGATGGGCACAGGTTCGTATGGCTACACCTTC. V is TRBV15 and J is TRBJ1-2; possibly TRBD1 for D (5 bases). The V end was cut by 6 bases, the J end by 5 bases, with 16 bases between. The CDR3 runs to 14 residues. Germline V gene data show CDR1 as LNHNV and CDR2 as YYDKDF (reference sequence).

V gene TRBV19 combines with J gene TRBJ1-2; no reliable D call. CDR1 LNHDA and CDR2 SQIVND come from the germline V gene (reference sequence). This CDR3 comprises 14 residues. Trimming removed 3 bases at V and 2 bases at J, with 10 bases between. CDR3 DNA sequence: TGTGCCAGTAGTATTTCGGACGGAAACTATGGCTACACCTTC. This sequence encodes CASSISDGNYGYTF.

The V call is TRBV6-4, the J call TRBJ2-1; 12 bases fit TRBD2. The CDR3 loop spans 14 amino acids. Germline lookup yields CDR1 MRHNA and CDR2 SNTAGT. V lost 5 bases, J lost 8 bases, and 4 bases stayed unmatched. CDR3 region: CASSRLAGADEQFF. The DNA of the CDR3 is TGTGCCAGCAGTAGACTAGCGGGAGCGGATGAGCAGTTCTTC.

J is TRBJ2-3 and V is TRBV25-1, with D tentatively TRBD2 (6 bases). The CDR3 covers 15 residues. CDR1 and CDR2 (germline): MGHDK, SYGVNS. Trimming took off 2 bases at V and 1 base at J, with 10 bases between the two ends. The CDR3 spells CASSEMTGGTDTQYF. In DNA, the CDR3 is TGTGCCAGCAGTGAAATGACGGGAGGCACAGATACGCAGTATTTT.

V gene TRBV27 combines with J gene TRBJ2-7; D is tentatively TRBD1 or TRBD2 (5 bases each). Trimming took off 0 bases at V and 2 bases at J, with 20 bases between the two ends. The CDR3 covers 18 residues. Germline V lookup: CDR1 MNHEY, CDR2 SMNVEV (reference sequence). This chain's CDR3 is CASSLSSAFRDGTYEQYF. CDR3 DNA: TGTGCCAGCAGTTTATCGTCGGCATTCAGGGACGGAACCTACGAGCAGTACTTC.